This T cell receptor beta chain was recovered during a study of technical replicates of blood from several donors. Only in-frame clones appear in the TCRdb table, and some are missing; sequencing was by immunoSEQ multiplex PCR. The sample comprises 99,000 or so clones, 95% of which are singletons, and about 0.21% rests with the top ten. Trimming removed 0 bases at V and 3 bases at J, with 12 bases between. The CDR3 length is 16 residues. From germline, CDR1 is SGDLS and CDR2 YYNGEE. The chain links TRBV9 to TRBJ2-2, with D maybe TRBD2 (5 bases). This receptor was identified in a human donor in good health. The sample was T cells isolated from PBMCs. The CDR3 loop is CASSVDEGAYTGELFF. CDR3 bases: TGTGCCAGCAGCGTAGATGAGGGAGCCTACACCGGGGAGCTGTTTTTT. Together with reference TRBV9 and TRBJ2-2, the CDR3 gives the full variable domain: DSGVTQTPKHLITATGQRVTLRCSPRSGDLSVYWYQQSLDQGLQFLIQYYNGEERAKGNILERFSAQQFPDLHSELNLSSLELGDSALYFCASSVDEGAYTGELFFGEGSRLTVL.